What follows are 30 T cell receptor beta chains derived from one specimen sequenced in a study of cytomegalovirus exposure and HLA in healthy donors. The PCR ran on 60 Vbeta and 13 Jbeta primers. The table came from immunoSEQ multiplex PCR; TCRdb's copy has only in-frame clones and leaves some out. Here the sample spans about 200,000 clones, approximately 80% being singletons. Material for sequencing was PBMCs. These receptors were collected from a man in his fifties in good health and CMV-seronegative.

A few counts support this clone. The chain is built from TRBV27 and TRBJ1-4, with TRBD1 as a possible D gene (5 bases). The germline gives CDR1 MNHEY, CDR2 SMNVEV (reference sequence). The CDR3 is 14 amino acids. Trimming pared 0 bases from V and 5 bases from J, leaving 7 bases between. Written as DNA, the CDR3 is TGTGCCAGCAGTTTATCGGCAGGGAATGAAAAACTGTTTTTT. This translates into CASSLSAGNEKLFF.

This clone has a handful of counts. This chain joins TRBV27 and TRBJ2-1, with 10 bases identical to TRBD2. Germline CDR1 MNHEY, CDR2 SMNVEV (reference sequence). The CDR3 spans 15 residues. Trimming cost V 4 bases and J 7 bases; bases outside gene matches: 7. This CDR3 is CASSSSSGRLNEQFF. For the CDR3, the DNA is TGTGCCAGCAGTTCCTCTAGCGGGAGATTGAATGAGCAGTTCTTC.

The J gene is TRBJ1-5, the V gene TRBV19; maybe TRBD1 (5 bases). Germline-derived CDR1 and CDR2 are LNHDA and SQIVND (reference sequence). The CDR3 spans 14 residues. The ends were cut back, 7 bases at V and 2 bases at J, with 12 bases in the middle. Here the CDR3 DNA reads TGTGCCAGTATTGACAGCCAACGCAATCAGCCCCAGCATTTT. This codes for CASIDSQRNQPQHF.

The chain couples TRBV7-7 to TRBJ2-1; the match to TRBD2 covers 14 bases. The CDR3 is made up of 15 amino acids. Germline-derived CDR1 and CDR2 are SSHAT and FNYEAQ (reference sequence). V was clipped by 5 bases and J by 10 bases; unmatched bases: 7. The CDR3 DNA reads as TGTGCCAGCAGCCAGGGACTAGCGGGAGTACGGGAGCAGTTCTTC. This sequence encodes CASSQGLAGVREQFF.

This rearrangement joins TRBV7-9 to TRBJ2-5; 10 nucleotides line up with TRBD2. The CDR3 is made up of 16 amino acids. J was trimmed by 2 bases and V by 5 bases; bases with no gene match: 8. Per germline, CDR1 SEHNR and CDR2 FQNEAQ (reference sequence). The CDR3: CASSRWGTSVQETQYF. The CDR3, as DNA: TGTGCCAGCAGCCGCTGGGGGACTAGCGTTCAAGAGACCCAGTACTTC.

V usage is TRBV5-4 and J usage is TRBJ1-2; unclear D gene. V was cut by 0 bases and J by 4 bases, with 7 bases left in between. Germline assignment: CDR1 SGHNT and CDR2 YYREEE (reference sequence). CDR3 size: 13 residues. In DNA form, the CDR3 reads TGTGCCAGCAGCTTGGTCGGAGGCTATGGCTACACCTTC. Protein: CASSLVGGYGYTF.

The table lists this clone with a few counts. V is TRBV9 and J is TRBJ1-2; D remains ambiguous. Trimming stripped 4 bases from V and 5 bases from J, with 6 bases between. From germline, CDR1 is SGDLS and CDR2 YYNGEE. This CDR3 has 11 amino acids. CDR3 nucleotides: TGTGCCAGCAGCTCAGAATATGGCTACACCTTC. Amino acids: CASSSEYGYTF.

The genes are TRBV7-9 and TRBJ2-5; possibly TRBD2 for D (7 bases). Germline V gene sequence: CDR1 SEHNR, CDR2 FQNEAQ (reference sequence). The CDR3 is 15 amino acids. V was pared by 4 bases and J by 2 bases, with 14 bases between. CDR3 residues: CASSSLGRGQETQYF. In nucleotides, the CDR3 is TGTGCCAGCAGCTCGTTGGGGAGGGGGCAAGAGACCCAGTACTTC.

This clone was seen more than once but under ten times. V usage is TRBV28 and J usage is TRBJ2-3; D ambiguous. Deletions cut 3 bases from V and 0 bases from J, with 16 bases between. CDR3 length: 17 residues. Germline CDR1 and CDR2: MDHEN and SYDVKM. The CDR3 DNA reads as TGTGCCAGCAGTTTCCCCCCGACAAGAATTAGCACAGATACGCAGTATTTT. Its translation: CASSFPPTRISTDTQYF.

The V call is TRBV10-3, the J call TRBJ2-1, with 8 bases that match TRBD1. The CDR3 spans 12 residues. The germline gives CDR1 ENHRY, CDR2 SYGVKD. Trimming at V came to 2 bases and at J to 11 bases, leaving 2 bases not matched to a gene. This CDR3 is CAISEQGAQQFF. Written as DNA, the CDR3 is TGTGCCATCAGTGAGCAGGGGGCGCAGCAGTTCTTC.

The CDR3 loop is CASSRGDRVYEQYF. The CDR3 coding sequence is TGCGCCAGCAGCCGGGGGGACAGGGTCTACGAGCAGTACTTC. The gene calls are TRBV5-1 and TRBJ2-7; 9 bases are shared with TRBD1. Germline V gene data show CDR1 as SGHRS and CDR2 as YFSETQ. The CDR3 runs to 14 residues. Trimming took 4 bases from V and 3 from J; bases not matched to a gene: 5.

J is TRBJ2-1 and V is TRBV6-5; D remains ambiguous. V was pared by 5 bases and J by 8 bases, with 10 bases between. The CDR3 has 12 amino acids. The V gene's germline CDR1 is MNHEY and CDR2 SVGAGI. The DNA of the CDR3 is TGTGCCAGCAGTCCGCACCGGGATGAGCAGTTCTTC. Its translation is CASSPHRDEQFF.

The chain employs TRBV9 and TRBJ1-1; the match to TRBD1 covers 10 bases. This CDR3 is built from 14 residues. The germline V gene encodes CDR1 SGDLS and CDR2 YYNGEE. V was clipped by 6 bases and J by 3 bases; unmatched bases: 5. The CDR3 bases are TGTGCCAGCAAACCGGACAGGGGGTACACTGAAGCTTTCTTT. Translated, it gives CASKPDRGYTEAFF.

This sequence joins TRBV5-1 and TRBJ1-2; 7 bases are a match to TRBD1. The CDR3 spans 13 residues. Germline-derived CDR1 and CDR2 are SGHRS and YFSETQ. V lost 4 bases and J lost 6; bases outside the gene matches: 6. In DNA form, the CDR3 reads TGCGCCAGCAGCACCGGGACAGTCGATGGCTACACCTTC. Translation: CASSTGTVDGYTF.

J is TRBJ1-1 and V is TRBV5-1, with D possibly TRBD1 on 5 matching bases. Germline V gene sequence: CDR1 SGHRS, CDR2 YFSETQ. The germline V and J ends were trimmed by 5 bases and 1 base, with 12 bases remaining between them. CDR3 length: 14 amino acids. This CDR3 reads CASRQDHANTEAFF. The DNA for the CDR3 is TGCGCCAGCAGACAGGACCATGCGAACACTGAAGCTTTCTTT.

The chain combines TRBV7-2 with TRBJ2-5; D is possibly TRBD2 (5 bases). The CDR3 is 15 residues long. Germline-derived CDR1 and CDR2 are SGHTA and FQGNSA. Trimming took 3 bases from V and 2 from J, leaving 13 bases between them. This chain's CDR3 is CASSLTSGRQETQYF. In nucleotides, the CDR3 is TGTGCCAGCAGCTTGACCAGCGGTAGACAAGAGACCCAGTACTTC.

The chain combines TRBV11-2 with TRBJ2-2; 8 bases align to TRBD1. The CDR3 is made up of 15 amino acids. The germline gives CDR1 SGHAT, CDR2 FQNNGV. After removal of 5 bases from V and 6 bases from J, the junction contained 8 bases not matched to a gene. CDR3 DNA: TGTGCCAGCAGCAAAGGACAGGGATGGGCCGGGGAGCTGTTTTTT. Translation: CASSKGQGWAGELFF.

There are a few counts of this clone. The gene calls are TRBV29-1 and TRBJ2-3; 14 bases match TRBD2. Germline assignment: CDR1 SQVTM and CDR2 ANQGSEA. There are 18 residues in the CDR3. The junction had 10 bases not matched to a gene; V was cut back by 3 bases and J by 2 bases. CDR3 loop: CSVDPGLAGVGDTDTQYF. The CDR3 coding sequence is TGCAGCGTTGACCCGGGACTAGCGGGAGTTGGCGACACAGATACGCAGTATTTT.

The chain couples TRBV28 to TRBJ2-4; D remains unclear. Trimming removed 5 bases from V and 0 bases from J, with 20 bases in between. Per germline, CDR1 MDHEN and CDR2 SYDVKM. This CDR3 has 18 residues. The CDR3 sequence is CASSPLGQAILAKNIQYF. Written as DNA, the CDR3 is TGTGCCAGCAGTCCCCTCGGTCAGGCGATTTTAGCCAAAAACATTCAGTACTTC. Variable domain in full (rest from reference TRBV28 and TRBJ2-4): DVKVTQSSRYLVKRTGEKVFLECVQDMDHENMFWYRQDPGLGLRLIYFSYDVKMKEKGDIPEGYSVSREKKERFSLILESASTNQTSMYLCASSPLGQAILAKNIQYFGAGTRLSVL.

V gene TRBV7-9 combines with J gene TRBJ2-3, with D hard to call. V was cut by 1 base and J by 2 bases, with 10 bases left in between. The CDR3 sequence is 15 residues long. The germline V gene has CDR1 SEHNR and CDR2 FQNEAQ (reference sequence). In nucleotides, the CDR3 is TGTGCCAGCAGCTTAGTAGTCGCTGCCACAGATACGCAGTATTTT. Amino acid sequence: CASSLVVAATDTQYF.

The genes are TRBV7-3 and TRBJ2-3, with D maybe TRBD2 (6 bases). There are 16 residues in the CDR3. The germline gives CDR1 SGHTA, CDR2 FQGTGA. The V and J ends lost 5 bases and 4 bases respectively, with 19 bases between them. The CDR3 sequence: CASSLRGKGGADTQYF. As DNA, the CDR3 is TGTGCCAGCAGCCTCCGGGGGAAGGGCGGCGCAGATACGCAGTATTTT.

The chain uses TRBV4-1 and TRBJ1-5; 9 bases are a match to TRBD1. Per germline, CDR1 MGHRA and CDR2 YSYEKL. Germline trimming cut 1 base from V and 5 bases from J; bases unmatched to any gene: 0. This CDR3 is built from 14 residues. Written as DNA, the CDR3 is TGCGCCAGCAGCCAAGGGACAGGGGATCAGCCCCAGCATTTT. Translating it yields CASSQGTGDQPQHF.

This chain uses TRBV18 with TRBJ2-7, with 9 bases aligning to TRBD2. The CDR3 is 15 amino acids. J gave up 3 bases and V 0 bases, and 3 bases lay outside the gene matches. The germline gives CDR1 KGHSH, CDR2 LQKENI. CDR3 sequence: CASSPPISGSYEQYF. In nucleotides, the CDR3 is TGTGCCAGCTCACCACCGATTAGCGGGAGCTACGAGCAGTACTTC.

This clone showed up just once. CDR3 amino acids: CASSFQGAGYEQYF. Written as DNA, the CDR3 is TGTGCCAGCAGCTTTCAGGGAGCGGGCTACGAGCAGTACTTC. This chain joins TRBV11-2 and TRBJ2-7, with D possibly being TRBD2 (6 bases). Germline CDR1 is SGHAT and CDR2 is FQNNGV. The CDR3 loop spans 14 amino acids. The germline V and J ends were trimmed by 3 bases and 3 bases, with 12 bases remaining between them.

V usage is TRBV9 and J usage is TRBJ2-4; D not certain. The CDR3 sequence is 12 residues long. Germline lookup yields CDR1 SGDLS and CDR2 YYNGEE. The V and J ends lost 5 bases and 7 bases respectively, with 10 bases between them. CDR3: CASSTVGNIQYF. CDR3 nucleotides: TGTGCCAGCAGTACAGTTGGCAACATTCAGTACTTC.

The genes are TRBV6-1 and TRBJ1-4, with D maybe TRBD1 (5 bases). Germline V gene data show CDR1 as MNHNS and CDR2 as SASEGT. The CDR3 runs to 14 residues. V lost 8 bases and J 0 bases, leaving 10 bases between the germline ends. CDR3 DNA sequence: TGTGCCAGCGCATCAGGGACAACTAATGAAAAACTGTTTTTT. It specifies CASASGTTNEKLFF.

The J gene is TRBJ1-2, the V gene TRBV28; TRBD1 is a possible D gene (5 bases). Trimming took 6 bases from V and 0 from J, leaving 17 bases between them. CDR3 length equals 16 residues. Germline values: CDR1 MDHEN, CDR2 SYDVKM. The CDR3 nucleotides read TGTGCCAGCAGCCGAACTGTTGGGGGGTCTAACTATGGCTACACCTTC. It is translated as CASSRTVGGSNYGYTF.

The chain has TRBV18 and TRBJ2-7; 11 nucleotides align to TRBD1. Germline CDR1 KGHSH, CDR2 LQKENI. This CDR3 is built from 15 residues. V shed 5 bases and J 2 bases; nucleotides not matched to a gene: 5. CDR3 bases: TGTGCCAGCTCAGTGGACAGGGGGCGCCCCTACGAGCAGTACTTC. Its translation is CASSVDRGRPYEQYF.

This clone showed up just once. This chain links TRBV7-9 with TRBJ2-1, with D uncertain. Germline assignment: CDR1 SEHNR and CDR2 FQNEAQ (reference sequence). This CDR3 has 16 residues. Trimming cost V 0 bases and J 5 bases, with 14 bases left between them. This CDR3 reads CASSLATELIDNEQFF. The CDR3 DNA is TGTGCCAGCAGCTTAGCGACGGAGTTGATAGACAATGAGCAGTTCTTC.

The genes are TRBV19 and TRBJ1-5; possibly TRBD1 for D (5 bases). Germline CDR1 and CDR2: LNHDA and SQIVND (reference sequence). Between the trimmed V and J ends, which lost 4 bases and 4 bases, there was a span of 20 bases. The CDR3 has 17 amino acids. CDR3 bases: TGTGCCAGTAGTAATCCCGGGACCGGGAGAGGGAATCAGCCCCAGCATTTT. Protein product: CASSNPGTGRGNQPQHF.